One and the same sample provided the 5 T cell receptor beta chains below, sequenced in a study of cytomegalovirus exposure and HLA in healthy donors. The study ran its PCR with 60 Vbeta and 13 Jbeta primers. Repertoires were generated with immunoSEQ multiplex PCR, while TCRdb's copy carries only in-frame clones and drops some. The sample includes some 150,000 clones, 87% of them seen just once. The sample taken for sequencing was PBMCs. The receptors shown here come from a woman aged 25 to 45 in good health and CMV-seronegative.

The rearrangement links TRBV13 to TRBJ2-5, with D maybe TRBD2 (5 bases). Germline assignment: CDR1 PRHDT and CDR2 FYEKMQ (reference sequence). Trimming cost V 3 bases and J 2 bases, with 7 bases left between them. This CDR3 has 13 residues. CDR3 DNA sequence: TGTGCCAGCAGCTTTGAGGGACAAGAGACCCAGTACTTC. Amino acids: CASSFEGQETQYF.

The chain recombines TRBV2 with TRBJ2-7, with TRBD1 identical over 7 bases. From germline, CDR1 is SNHLY and CDR2 FYNNEI. The CDR3 has 12 amino acids. The V and J ends lost 8 bases and 3 bases, in that order; junction bases with no gene match: 4. Here the CDR3 reads CASRDSFYEQYF. As DNA, the CDR3 is TGTGCCAGCCGGGACAGCTTCTACGAGCAGTACTTC.

This chain joins TRBV27 and TRBJ1-1; 10 nucleotides align to TRBD1. CDR3 length equals 14 residues. With 3 bases clipped from V and 9 bases from J, the junction kept 7 bases outside the gene matches. Germline CDR1 and CDR2: MNHEY and SMNVEV (reference sequence). In DNA, the CDR3 is TGTGCCAGCAGTTTGGGACAGGGGACTACTAAAGCTTTCTTT. This codes for CASSLGQGTTKAFF.

The rearrangement links TRBV7-2 to TRBJ1-2; TRBD1 matches 7 bases. The CDR3 has 15 residues. V was pared by 0 bases and J by 7 bases, with 8 bases of the junction left unmatched. Germline assignment: CDR1 SGHTA and CDR2 FQGNSA. CDR3 nucleotides: TGTGCCAGCAGCTTAGCCGGGACAGAGGGAACTGGCTACACCTTC. Translated, it gives CASSLAGTEGTGYTF.

The chain couples TRBV4-3 to TRBJ1-2; D unclear. V dropped 0 bases and J dropped 5 bases, with 10 bases sitting between them. The CDR3 is 14 amino acids. Germline V gives CDR1 LGHNA, CDR2 YSLEER. The DNA of the CDR3 is TGCGCCAGCAGCCAAGACTTACAGCCATATGGCTACACCTTC. It is translated as CASSQDLQPYGYTF.